What follows are 21 T cell receptor beta chains derived from one specimen sequenced in a study of CD8 T cells in ankylosing spondylitis. Findings of the study overall: Ankylosing spondylitis blood seemed to carry a telltale TCR beta motif made of fewer than ten highly homologous variants.

TCRdb analysed the 5' RACE reads with MiXCR anew, one entry per CDR3 protein. The sample lists about 540,000 distinct CDR3 sequences; about an eighth were seen once. These receptors' targets are unknown. The sequenced sample was blood, either unsorted or a sorted T cell fraction (not recorded which). These receptors originate from a male donor with ankylosing spondylitis.

The gene calls are TRBV20-1 and TRBJ2-6; D might be TRBD1 (5 bases). V was pared by 4 bases and J by 0 bases, with 13 bases between. The germline V gene encodes CDR1 DFQATT and CDR2 SNEGSKA (reference sequence). The CDR3 contains 16 residues. The CDR3 bases are TGCAGTGCTATCCCACAGGATCTCTCTGGGGCCAACGTCCTGACTTTC. Translating it yields CSAIPQDLSGANVLTF.

The chain employs TRBV6-1 and TRBJ2-7; D call uncertain. CDR1 MNHNS and CDR2 SASEGT come from the germline V gene. The V end was cut by 2 bases, the J end by 3 bases, with 8 bases between. The CDR3 runs 13 residues. For the CDR3, the DNA is TGTGCCAGCAGTGAATGGACGGGCTACGAGCAGTACGTC. Amino acid sequence: CASSEWTGYEQYV.

This rearrangement joins TRBV29-1 to TRBJ1-1; D gene ambiguous. V lost 5 bases and J 0 bases, leaving 13 bases between the germline ends. Per the germline V gene, CDR1 is SQVTM and CDR2 is ANQGSEA. The CDR3 spans 14 residues. The CDR3 DNA sequence: TGCAGCGTTCCAAAGGGCTCCATGAACACTGAAGCTTTCTTT. This codes for CSVPKGSMNTEAFF.

This chain connects TRBV7-9 to TRBJ2-1; no clear D. The CDR3 extends over 13 amino acids. The germline V gene has CDR1 SEHNR and CDR2 FQNEAQ (reference sequence). V was cut by 2 bases and J by 5 bases, with 7 bases left in between. DNA for the CDR3: TGTGCCAGCAGCTTAATGAGCCACAATGAGCAGTTCTTC. Translated: CASSLMSHNEQFF.

This chain joins TRBV20-1 and TRBJ2-1, with 10 bases fitting TRBD2. Germline V CDR1 and CDR2: DFQATT, SNEGSKA (reference sequence). The CDR3 extends over 15 amino acids. V shed 1 base, J shed 6 bases, and the junction held 6 bases outside the gene matches. The CDR3 reads CSARGAGGPFNEQFF. CDR3 bases: TGCAGTGCTAGAGGAGCGGGAGGGCCCTTCAATGAGCAGTTCTTC.

The chain joins TRBV5-6 to TRBJ2-3; D not resolved. V dropped 4 bases and J dropped 6 bases, with 12 bases sitting between them. Germline V lookup: CDR1 SGHDT, CDR2 YYEEEE. The CDR3 has 13 amino acids. The CDR3 sequence is CASSINRVDTQYF. CDR3 in DNA: TGTGCCAGCAGCATAAACCGGGTCGATACGCAGTATTTT.

This chain joins TRBV20-1 and TRBJ1-6; D gene uncertain. The CDR3 is made up of 12 amino acids. Germline-derived CDR1 and CDR2 are DFQATT and SNEGSKA (reference sequence). V was cut by 6 bases and J by 8 bases, with 11 bases left in between. The CDR3 DNA reads as TGCAGTGCGGAGAGTGGGTATTCACCCCTCCACTTT. The encoded protein is CSAESGYSPLHF.

This chain uses TRBV15 with TRBJ2-3; no clear D. The CDR3 spans 14 residues. The ends were cut back, 0 bases at V and 8 bases at J, with 12 bases in the middle. In germline, CDR1 is LNHNV, CDR2 YYDKDF (reference sequence). The CDR3 sequence is CATSRDAAPGTQYF. The CDR3 DNA reads TGTGCCACCAGCAGAGATGCAGCCCCGGGTACGCAGTATTTT.

This clonotype was seen a few times. This chain connects TRBV29-1 to TRBJ2-1; 8 nucleotides match TRBD2. Germline lookup yields CDR1 SQVTM and CDR2 ANQGSEA. This CDR3 contains 15 residues. The V gene end was trimmed by 6 bases and the J gene end by 1 base; junction bases not matched to a gene: 8. The CDR3 coding sequence is TGCAGCGTCCCCCCTCCGGGAGGGTCCTACAATGAGCAGTTCTTC. Translation: CSVPPPGGSYNEQFF.

This chain joins TRBV6-1 and TRBJ1-5, with TRBD1 matching 7 bases. CDR3 length: 14 amino acids. V was clipped by 5 bases and J by 7 bases; unmatched bases: 8. The V gene's germline CDR1 is MNHNS and CDR2 SASEGT. The CDR3 nucleotides read TGTGCCAGCAGTAAAACAGGGGTAGAACAGCCCCAGCATTTT. It is translated as CASSKTGVEQPQHF.

This clonotype was counted ten times or more. The chain links TRBV10-2 to TRBJ1-1; D is unresolved. CDR1 is WSHSY, CDR2 SAAADI, per germline. With 5 bases removed from V and 2 bases from J, the gap between germline ends came to 3 bases. The CDR3 contains 11 residues. CDR3 sequence reads: CASSSNTEAFF. CDR3 coding DNA: TGCGCCAGCAGTTCAAACACTGAAGCTTTCTTT.

This clonotype occurred many times. The chain combines TRBV12-3 or TRBV12-4 with TRBJ2-2; 7 positions match TRBD2. With V trimmed by 0 bases and J by 3 bases, 4 bases remained unmatched. The CDR3 is made up of 16 amino acids. The CDR3 region is CASSLAVLADTGELFF. The CDR3 DNA reads TGTGCCAGCAGTTTAGCGGTCCTAGCGGACACCGGGGAGCTGTTTTTT.

This sequence joins TRBV10-3 and TRBJ1-4; D might be TRBD1 (5 bases). CDR1 is ENHRY, CDR2 SYGVKD, per germline. Trimming stripped 6 bases from V and 8 bases from J, with 13 bases between. This CDR3 contains 13 residues. For the CDR3, the DNA is TGTGCCATCAGCGGCAGGGAGAACGAAAAACTGTTTTTT. Translated: CAISGRENEKLFF.

There are a few counts of this clonotype. The gene calls are TRBV5-6 and TRBJ2-1, with 10 bases matching TRBD2. V lost 6 bases to trimming and J lost 0 bases; unmatched junction nucleotides: 15. This CDR3 is 19 amino acids long. CDR1 and CDR2 from the germline V gene are SGHDT and YYEEEE. In DNA, the CDR3 is TGTGCCAGCATCCCCCTGGGGCTAGCGGGAGCTCCCTCCTACAATGAGCAGTTCTTC. Protein: CASIPLGLAGAPSYNEQFF.

This clonotype was observed a few times. J is TRBJ2-2 and V is TRBV10-3; unclear D gene. CDR3 length equals 13 residues. The V end lost 4 bases, the J end lost 2 bases, and 5 bases lay between the germline ends. Germline loops: CDR1 ENHRY, CDR2 SYGVKD. The CDR3 DNA sequence: TGTGCCATCAGTGCACTCAACACCGGGGAGCTGTTTTTT. Its protein is CAISALNTGELFF.

This clonotype appeared a few times. The chain employs TRBV29-1 and TRBJ1-2, with D possibly being TRBD1 (6 bases). CDR3 size: 13 residues. Germline-derived CDR1 and CDR2 are SQVTM and ANQGSEA. V was cut by 6 bases and J by 3 bases, with 14 bases left in between. The CDR3 reads CSVSRGDDYGYTF. CDR3 coding DNA: TGCAGCGTGTCGAGGGGGGACGACTATGGCTACACCTTC.

This clonotype has just a few counts. J is TRBJ2-5 and V is TRBV29-1; D is possibly TRBD1 (6 bases). CDR3 length: 12 amino acids. Per germline, CDR1 SQVTM and CDR2 ANQGSEA. Trimming left V 6 bases short and J 5 bases short, with 13 bases between. CDR3 in amino acids: CSVQTGGETQYF. CDR3 sequence (DNA): TGCAGCGTGCAGACAGGAGGTGAGACCCAGTACTTC.

This clonotype has more than one count but fewer than ten. The J gene is TRBJ1-4, the V gene TRBV10-3, with a possible D match to TRBD1 (5 bases). CDR1 ENHRY and CDR2 SYGVKD come from the germline V gene. The germline V and J ends were trimmed by 3 bases and 8 bases, with 13 bases remaining between them. This CDR3 region has 14 residues. CDR3 nucleotides: TGTGCCATCAGTGAAGGGGCAGGCGGAGAAAAACTGTTTTTT. Translated: CAISEGAGGEKLFF.

This clonotype came up many times. The chain is built from TRBV9 and TRBJ1-1, with D unclear. The germline V and J ends were trimmed by 1 base and 8 bases, with 15 bases remaining between them. The CDR3 is 14 residues long. Germline V gene lookup returns CDR1 SGDLS and CDR2 YYNGEE. The CDR3 here is CASSVSGNLAEAFF. In DNA, the CDR3 is TGTGCCAGCAGCGTATCCGGGAATCTTGCCGAAGCTTTCTTT.

To note about this clonotype: The missing conserved phenylalanine or tryptophan at the end of this CDR3 makes a read error likely. This chain connects TRBV29-1 to TRBJ2-1; no definite D call. V lost 7 bases to trimming and J lost 12 bases, with 22 bases between them. CDR3 length: 13 amino acids. Germline CDR1 and CDR2: SQVTM and ANQGSEA. The CDR3: CSAVLKGGLGQFL. For the CDR3, the DNA is TGCAGCGCCGTGCTAAAGGGCGGTTTGGGGCAGTTCCTC.

A remark on this clonotype: This may be a read error: a much more frequent sequence differs by one nucleotide. The rearrangement uses TRBV12-3 or TRBV12-4 and TRBJ2-6, with D possibly matching TRBD1 (5 bases). The CDR3 consists of 15 residues. The CDR3 reads CARSLGVSGANVLTF. The CDR3 coding sequence is TGTGCCAGAAGTTTAGGGGTCTCTGGGGCCAACGTCCTGACTTTC.